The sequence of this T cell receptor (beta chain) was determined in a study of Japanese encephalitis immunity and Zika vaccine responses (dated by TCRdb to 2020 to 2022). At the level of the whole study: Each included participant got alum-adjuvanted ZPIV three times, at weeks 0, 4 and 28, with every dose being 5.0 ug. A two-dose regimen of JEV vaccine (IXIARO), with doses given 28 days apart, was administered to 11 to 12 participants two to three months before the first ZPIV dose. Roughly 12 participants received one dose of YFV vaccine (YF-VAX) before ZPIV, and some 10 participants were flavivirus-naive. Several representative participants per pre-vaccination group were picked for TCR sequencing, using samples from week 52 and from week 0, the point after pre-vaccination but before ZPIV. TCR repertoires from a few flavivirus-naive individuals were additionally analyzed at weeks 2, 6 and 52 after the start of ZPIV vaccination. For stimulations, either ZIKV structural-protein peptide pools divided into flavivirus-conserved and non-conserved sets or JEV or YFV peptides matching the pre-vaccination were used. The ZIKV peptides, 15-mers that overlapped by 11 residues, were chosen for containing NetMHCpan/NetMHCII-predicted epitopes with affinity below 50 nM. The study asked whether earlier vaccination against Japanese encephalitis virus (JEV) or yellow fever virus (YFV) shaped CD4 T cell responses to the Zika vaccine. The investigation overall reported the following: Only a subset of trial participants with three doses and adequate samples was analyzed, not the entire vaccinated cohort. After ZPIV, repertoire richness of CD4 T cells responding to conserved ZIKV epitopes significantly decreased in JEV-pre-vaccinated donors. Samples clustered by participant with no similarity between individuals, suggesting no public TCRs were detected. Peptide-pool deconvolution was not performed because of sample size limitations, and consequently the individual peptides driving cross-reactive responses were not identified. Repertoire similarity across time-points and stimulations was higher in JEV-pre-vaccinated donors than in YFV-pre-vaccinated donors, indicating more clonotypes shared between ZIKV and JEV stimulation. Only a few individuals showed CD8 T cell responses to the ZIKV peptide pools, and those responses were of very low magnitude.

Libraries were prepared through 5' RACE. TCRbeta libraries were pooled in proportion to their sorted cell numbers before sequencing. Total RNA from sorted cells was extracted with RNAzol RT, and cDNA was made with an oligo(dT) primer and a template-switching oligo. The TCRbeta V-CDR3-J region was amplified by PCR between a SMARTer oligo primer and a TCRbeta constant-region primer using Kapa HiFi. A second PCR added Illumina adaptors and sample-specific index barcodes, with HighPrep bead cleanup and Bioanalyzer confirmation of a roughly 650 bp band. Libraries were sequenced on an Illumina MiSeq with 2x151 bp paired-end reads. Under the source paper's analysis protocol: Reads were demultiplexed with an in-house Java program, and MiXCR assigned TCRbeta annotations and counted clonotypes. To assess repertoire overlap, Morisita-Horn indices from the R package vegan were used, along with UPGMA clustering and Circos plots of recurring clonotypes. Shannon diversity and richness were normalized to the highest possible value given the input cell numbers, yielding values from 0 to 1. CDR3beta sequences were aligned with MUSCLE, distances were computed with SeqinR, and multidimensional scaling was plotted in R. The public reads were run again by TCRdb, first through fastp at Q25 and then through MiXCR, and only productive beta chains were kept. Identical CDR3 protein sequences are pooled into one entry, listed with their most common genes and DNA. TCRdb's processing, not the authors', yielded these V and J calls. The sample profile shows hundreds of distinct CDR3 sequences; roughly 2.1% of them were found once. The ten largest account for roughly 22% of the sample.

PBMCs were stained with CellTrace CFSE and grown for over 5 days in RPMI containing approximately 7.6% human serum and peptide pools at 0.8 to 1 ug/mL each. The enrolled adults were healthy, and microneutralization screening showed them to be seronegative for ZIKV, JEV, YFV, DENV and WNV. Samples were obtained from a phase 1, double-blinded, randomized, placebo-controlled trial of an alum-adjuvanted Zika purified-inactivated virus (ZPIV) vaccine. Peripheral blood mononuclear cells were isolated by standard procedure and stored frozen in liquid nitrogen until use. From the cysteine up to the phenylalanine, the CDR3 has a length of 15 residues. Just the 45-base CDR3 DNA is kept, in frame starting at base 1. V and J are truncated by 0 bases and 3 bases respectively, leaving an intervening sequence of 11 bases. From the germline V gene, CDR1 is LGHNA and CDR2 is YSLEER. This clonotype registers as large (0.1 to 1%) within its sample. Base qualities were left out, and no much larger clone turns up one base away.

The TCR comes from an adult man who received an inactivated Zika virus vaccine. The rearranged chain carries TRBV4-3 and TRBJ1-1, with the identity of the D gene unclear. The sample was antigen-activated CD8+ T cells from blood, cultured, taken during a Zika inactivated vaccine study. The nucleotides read TGCGCCAGCAGCCAAGAGGCTGGAGGGTACACTGAAGCTTTCTTT. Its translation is CASSQEAGGYTEAFF.